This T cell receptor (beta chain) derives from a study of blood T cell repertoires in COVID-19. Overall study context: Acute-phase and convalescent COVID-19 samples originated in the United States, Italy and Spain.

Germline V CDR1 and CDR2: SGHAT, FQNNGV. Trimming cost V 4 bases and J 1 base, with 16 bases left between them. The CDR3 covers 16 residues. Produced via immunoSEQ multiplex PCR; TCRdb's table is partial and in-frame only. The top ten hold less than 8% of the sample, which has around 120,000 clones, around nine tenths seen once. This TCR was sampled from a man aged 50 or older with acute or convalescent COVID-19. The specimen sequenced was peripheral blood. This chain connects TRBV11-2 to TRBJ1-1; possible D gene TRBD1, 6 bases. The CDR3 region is CASSYPREGENTEAFF. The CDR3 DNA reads TGTGCCAGCAGCTATCCCCGGGAGGGGGAGAACACTGAAGCTTTCTTT.